Below, one T cell receptor (beta chain) is given with its context. The antigen is not known. CDR1 and CDR2 from the germline V gene are MDHEN and SYDVKM. This CDR3 is built from 16 residues. V lost 7 bases and J lost 5, with 20 bases in between. This sample was included in a study of T cell repertoires in cytomegalovirus infection. Study overall: HLA-B-restricted CMV epitopes that are well studied, plus recently identified HLA-C-restricted ones, were used by the study. CMV infection plus the matching HLA type was flagged by public TCR beta signatures.

TCRdb processed the reads anew with MiXCR; each CDR3 protein has one entry. The sample has approximately 990,000 distinct CDR3 sequences; around 30% are singletons. Specimen: cultured CD8+ T cells from PBMCs, collected from culture after CMV antigen stimulation. The clonotype originates from a human donor in good health (CMV status not recorded). Some clones in this sample may be carry-over from other donors' samples. The rearrangement uses TRBV28 and TRBJ2-2; perhaps TRBD2 as D (6 bases). The CDR3 coding sequence is TGTGCCAGCAATGGAGGGGCAGCAAAGTTGACCGGGGAGCTGTTTTTT. Translated, it gives CASNGGAAKLTGELFF.